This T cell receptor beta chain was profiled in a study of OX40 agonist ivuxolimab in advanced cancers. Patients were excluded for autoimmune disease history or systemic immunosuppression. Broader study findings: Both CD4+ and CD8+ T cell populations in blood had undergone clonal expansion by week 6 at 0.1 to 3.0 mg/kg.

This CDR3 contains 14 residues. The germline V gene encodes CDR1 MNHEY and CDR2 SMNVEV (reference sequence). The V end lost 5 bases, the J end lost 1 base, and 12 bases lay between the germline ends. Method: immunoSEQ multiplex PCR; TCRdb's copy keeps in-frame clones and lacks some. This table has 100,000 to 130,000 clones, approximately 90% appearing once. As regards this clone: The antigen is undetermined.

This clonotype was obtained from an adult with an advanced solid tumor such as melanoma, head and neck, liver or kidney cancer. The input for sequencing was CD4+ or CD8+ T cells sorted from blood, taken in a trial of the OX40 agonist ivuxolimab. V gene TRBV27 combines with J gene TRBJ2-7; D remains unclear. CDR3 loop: CASSPWAVSYEQYF. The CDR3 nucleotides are TGTGCCAGCAGTCCCTGGGCAGTTTCCTACGAGCAGTACTTC.